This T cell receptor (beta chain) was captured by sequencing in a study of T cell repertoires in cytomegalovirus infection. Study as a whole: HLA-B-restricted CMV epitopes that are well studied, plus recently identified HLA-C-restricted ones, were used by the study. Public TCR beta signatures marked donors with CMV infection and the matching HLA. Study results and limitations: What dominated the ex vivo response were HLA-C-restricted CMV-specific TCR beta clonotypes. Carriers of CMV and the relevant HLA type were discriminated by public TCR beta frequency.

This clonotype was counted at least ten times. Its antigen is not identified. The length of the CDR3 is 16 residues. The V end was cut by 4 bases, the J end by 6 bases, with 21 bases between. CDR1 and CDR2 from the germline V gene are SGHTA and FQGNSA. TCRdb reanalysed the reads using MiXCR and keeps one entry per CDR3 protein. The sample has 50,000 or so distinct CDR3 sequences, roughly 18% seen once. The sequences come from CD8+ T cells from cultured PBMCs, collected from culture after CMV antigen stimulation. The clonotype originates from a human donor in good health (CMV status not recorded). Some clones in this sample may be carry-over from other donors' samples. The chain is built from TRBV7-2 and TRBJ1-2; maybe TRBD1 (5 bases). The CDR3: CASSSSGASAPNGYTF. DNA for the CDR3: TGTGCCAGCAGCTCAAGTGGGGCCTCTGCTCCGAATGGCTACACCTTC.